This entry lists 22 T cell receptor beta chains sequenced from one sample in a study of blood T cell repertoires in COVID-19. Generated by immunoSEQ multiplex PCR, the TCRdb table keeps only in-frame clones and is missing some. The sample shows 250,000 to 300,000 clones, roughly 90% of them seen only once. Source material: PBMCs or T cells enriched from blood (not recorded which). The receptor set was obtained from a woman aged 25 to 39 who had recovered from COVID-19.

The chain carries TRBV6-5 and TRBJ1-2; the D gene is possibly TRBD1 (5 bases). The CDR3 is 13 amino acids. V was trimmed by 7 bases and J by 4 bases, leaving 13 bases between them. Germline V gene sequence: CDR1 MNHEY, CDR2 SVGAGI. CDR3 sequence reads: CASTGDRSYGYTF. As DNA, the CDR3 is TGTGCCAGCACGGGCGACAGATCCTATGGCTACACCTTC.

This clone was counted a few times. The genes are TRBV9 and TRBJ1-1; D is unresolved. The germline V and J ends were trimmed by 2 bases and 0 bases, with 5 bases remaining between them. CDR1 and CDR2 (germline): SGDLS, YYNGEE. The CDR3 sequence is 13 residues long. The CDR3 sequence: CASSVVMNTEAFF. CDR3 DNA: TGTGCCAGCAGCGTCGTAATGAACACTGAAGCTTTCTTT.

The chain joins TRBV9 to TRBJ1-4; weak D call: TRBD1 (6 bases). V gave up 4 bases and J gave up 8 bases, with 18 bases separating them. Per germline, CDR1 SGDLS and CDR2 YYNGEE. The CDR3 loop spans 15 amino acids. The CDR3 is CASSLAGTLGEKLFF. The CDR3 DNA sequence: TGTGCCAGCAGCCTAGCCGGGACACTGGGGGAAAAACTGTTTTTT.

The V call is TRBV4-3, the J call TRBJ2-2, with D perhaps matching TRBD1 (6 bases). V was clipped by 5 bases and J by 8 bases, with 18 bases between them. The germline gives CDR1 LGHNA, CDR2 YSLEER. This CDR3 has 15 amino acids. CDR3 in DNA: TGCGCCAGCAGCACACATCTACAGGGTACTGGGGAGCTGTTTTTT. Translating it yields CASSTHLQGTGELFF.

This rearrangement joins TRBV27 to TRBJ2-3; D may be TRBD1 (6 bases). Deletions cut 10 bases from V and 0 bases from J, with 17 bases between. The CDR3 has 15 amino acids. Germline assignment: CDR1 MNHEY and CDR2 SMNVEV (reference sequence). CDR3 protein: CATLPGQTSTDTQYF. As DNA, the CDR3 is TGTGCCACCCTCCCGGGACAAACAAGCACAGATACGCAGTATTTT.

Only one count was recorded for this clone. The gene calls are TRBV3-1 (or the pseudogene TRBV3-2) and TRBJ2-7, with D maybe TRBD2 (6 bases). Between the trimmed V and J ends, which lost 4 bases and 6 bases, there was a span of 16 bases. CDR1 is LGHDT and CDR2 is YNNKEL in the germline V gene (reference sequence). The CDR3 extends over 14 amino acids. This CDR3 reads CASSRRGEGLEQYF. As DNA, the CDR3 is TGTGCCAGCAGCCGCCGGGGCGAGGGACTCGAGCAGTACTTC.

This clone was observed a handful of times. This sequence joins TRBV9 and TRBJ2-1; D is perhaps TRBD2 (5 bases). The CDR3 runs 13 residues. The V end lost 0 bases, the J end lost 8 bases, and 9 bases lay between the germline ends. Germline V gene data show CDR1 as SGDLS and CDR2 as YYNGEE. CDR3 sequence reads: CASSVGDGDEQFF. The CDR3 region has the DNA TGTGCCAGCAGCGTAGGAGACGGGGATGAGCAGTTCTTC.

This clone was seen just once. V usage is TRBV10-3 and J usage is TRBJ2-7; the match to TRBD2 covers 7 bases. After removal of 8 bases from V and 2 bases from J, the junction contained 6 bases not matched to a gene. The CDR3 loop spans 13 amino acids. Germline V gene sequence: CDR1 ENHRY, CDR2 SYGVKD. The CDR3 DNA is TGTGCCATCGGTCGGGGGGATACCTACGAGCAGTACTTC. Protein: CAIGRGDTYEQYF.

This clone was seen more than once but under ten times. The chain links TRBV27 to TRBJ1-2; 12 bases match TRBD1. The CDR3 totals 16 residues. Germline trimming cut 6 bases from V and 6 bases from J; bases unmatched to any gene: 11. CDR1 MNHEY and CDR2 SMNVEV come from the germline V gene (reference sequence). CDR3 bases: TGTGCCAGCAGGAATCTTGGGACAGGGGGCTTGGATGGCTACACCTTC. Amino acid sequence: CASRNLGTGGLDGYTF.

The CDR3 DNA follows: TGTGCCAGTAGTCTCCGGGACAGGGGGACTGGGGCCAACGTCCTGACTTTC. Translated: CASSLRDRGTGANVLTF. The rearrangement joins TRBV19 to TRBJ2-6, with 11 bases aligning to TRBD1. The CDR3 totals 17 residues. Germline trimming cut 5 bases from V and 2 bases from J; bases unmatched to any gene: 5. CDR1 is LNHDA, CDR2 SQIVND, per germline (reference sequence).

This chain connects TRBV27 to TRBJ2-2; tentative D call: TRBD1 (6 bases). The CDR3 is 14 residues long. Germline V gene sequence: CDR1 MNHEY, CDR2 SMNVEV (reference sequence). V was trimmed by 6 bases and J by 7 bases, leaving 15 bases between them. As DNA, the CDR3 is TGTGCCAGCAGGAACAGGGTGTTTAGCGGGGAGCTGTTTTTT. Its translation is CASRNRVFSGELFF.

V usage is TRBV3-1 (or the pseudogene TRBV3-2) and J usage is TRBJ2-6; D is perhaps TRBD2 (5 bases). CDR3 length equals 16 residues. Trimming removed 1 base from V and 0 bases from J, with 7 bases in between. Germline CDR1 is LGHDT and CDR2 is YNNKEL (reference sequence). The CDR3 reads CASSQGGSSGANVLTF. CDR3 sequence (DNA): TGTGCCAGCAGCCAAGGAGGGAGCTCTGGGGCCAACGTCCTGACTTTC.

The chain is built from TRBV3-1 (or the pseudogene TRBV3-2) and TRBJ2-5; D is unclear. Germline values: CDR1 LGHDT, CDR2 YNNKEL (reference sequence). The CDR3 length is 13 residues. Trimming removed 0 bases at V and 6 bases at J, with 8 bases between. For the CDR3, the DNA is TGTGCCAGCAGCCAAGATCCCTTTCAGACCCAGTACTTC. Protein sequence: CASSQDPFQTQYF.

The chain recombines TRBV7-9 with TRBJ1-3; 8 bases agree with TRBD1. V was clipped by 5 bases and J by 2 bases; unmatched bases: 2. The CDR3 is made up of 14 amino acids. CDR1 SEHNR and CDR2 FQNEAQ come from the germline V gene (reference sequence). CDR3 loop: CASSQDRAGNTIYF. The CDR3 DNA reads TGTGCCAGCAGCCAGGACAGGGCTGGAAACACCATATATTTT.

This clone was seen a handful of times. V and J are TRBV19 and TRBJ1-2, with TRBD1 as a possible D gene (6 bases). V lost 3 bases and J lost 2, with 13 bases in between. The CDR3 length is 15 residues. In germline, CDR1 is LNHDA, CDR2 SQIVND (reference sequence). The CDR3 nucleotides are TGTGCCAGTAGTATCCTGGACAGAGCCAACTATGGCTACACCTTC. It translates to CASSILDRANYGYTF.

J is TRBJ1-2 and V is TRBV19; D might be TRBD1 (5 bases). This CDR3 has 15 amino acids. Trimming cost V 1 base and J 7 bases, with 16 bases left between them. Germline-derived CDR1 and CDR2 are LNHDA and SQIVND (reference sequence). CDR3 DNA: TGTGCCAGTAGTATAGCCCCGGCGAAAGGGGCTGGCTACACCTTC. Its translation: CASSIAPAKGAGYTF.

This clone occurred once. The V call is TRBV6-5, the J call TRBJ1-2; D may be TRBD1 (6 bases). The CDR3 spans 13 residues. The V gene lost 7 bases and the J gene lost 3 bases, with 12 bases spanning the gap. Germline-derived CDR1 and CDR2 are MNHEY and SVGAGI. CDR3 in amino acids: CASILDSYYGYTF. The CDR3 bases are TGTGCCAGCATTCTGGACAGTTACTATGGCTACACCTTC.

The gene calls are TRBV2 and TRBJ1-3; TRBD1 aligns across 7 bases. Unmatched junction bases numbered 11, after V lost 8 bases and J lost 4 bases. Germline loops: CDR1 SNHLY, CDR2 FYNNEI. The CDR3 is 15 residues long. The CDR3: CASQFNRGAGNTIYF. The CDR3 DNA follows: TGTGCCAGCCAATTCAACAGGGGAGCCGGAAACACCATATATTTT.

The chain is built from TRBV25-1 and TRBJ2-2, with D tentatively TRBD1 (5 bases). Germline CDR1 and CDR2: MGHDK and SYGVNS. This CDR3 has 16 residues. The germline V and J ends were trimmed by 1 base and 0 bases, with 9 bases remaining between them. CDR3 in DNA: TGTGCCAGCAGTGAATCGGCAGGGTCGAACACCGGGGAGCTGTTTTTT. This translates into CASSESAGSNTGELFF.

This clone was observed once. V gene TRBV7-9 combines with J gene TRBJ2-5; 7 nucleotides align to TRBD1. The CDR3 loop spans 13 amino acids. V lost 4 bases, J lost 4 bases, and 3 bases stayed unmatched. In germline, CDR1 is SEHNR, CDR2 FQNEAQ (reference sequence). CDR3: CASSSNRGETQYF. The CDR3 DNA sequence: TGTGCCAGCAGCTCTAACAGGGGAGAGACCCAGTACTTC.

V usage is TRBV25-1 and J usage is TRBJ1-2, with TRBD1 identical over 9 bases. There are 13 residues in the CDR3. Germline V gene lookup returns CDR1 MGHDK and CDR2 SYGVNS. V shed 4 bases, J shed 8 bases, and the junction held 5 bases outside the gene matches. The CDR3 loop reads CASSVQGADGYTF. CDR3 nucleotides: TGTGCCAGCAGTGTACAGGGGGCGGACGGCTACACCTTC.

This chain joins TRBV4-1 and TRBJ1-3; D remains ambiguous. The CDR3 contains 13 residues. CDR1 is MGHRA, CDR2 YSYEKL, per germline. Deletions cut 3 bases from V and 2 bases from J, with 5 bases between. The CDR3 here is CASSQSPGNTIYF. The CDR3 DNA follows: TGCGCCAGCAGCCAGAGCCCTGGAAACACCATATATTTT.